This T cell receptor (beta chain) was sequenced in a study of blood T cells in healthy people across ages (dated by TCRdb to 2014 to 2015). With regard to the full study: In model experiments, roughly one uniquely barcoded TCR beta cDNA molecule per two T cells was captured by template switching. To avoid experimental bias, donors of different ages were randomly spread across the sequencing lanes. Using the same blood draw, the study looked at two additional independent replicas of 1 million unique cDNA reads for two donors, one aged 18 to 30 and the other aged 80 or older. Age-related changes in TCR beta repertoire diversity were measured in the study by deep sequencing normalized with unique cDNA molecular identifiers. The donors were split into four age groups: young (average about 15 years), middle-aged (39), aged (over 55) and long-lived (roughly 86).

General findings and caveats noted by the study authors: Since profiling was done on bulk unsorted PBMCs, naive and antigen-experienced compartments could not be conclusively compared. As age increased, observed TCR beta diversity per million T cells dropped in a roughly linear way, and a significant reduction was already evident by age about 40. Observed TCR beta diversity correlated strongly with the percentage of naive T cells measured by flow cytometry. Estimates of total diversity based on one million sequenced T cells were regarded as lower bounds and as underestimates. The long-lived group showed more naive CD4+ T cells, fewer expanded clones and increased TCR diversity than the aged group, suggesting age selection. The CMV infection status of donors was not known, potentially confounding age-related changes in expanded clonotypes.

In this sample, this clonotype turned up a few times. There is no known antigen for this receptor. There are no base qualities to consult, and no much larger clone falls within one base. Systemically healthy Caucasian individuals from Russia, some 36 in total and aged roughly 6 to 95 years, were included as donors. Each donor gave 8 to 10 milliliters of peripheral blood, drawn into EDTA-treated Vacutainer tubes. Ficoll-Paque density-gradient centrifugation was used to isolate PBMCs, with at least 6.5 million per sample. Total RNA was extracted from PBMCs with Trizol reagent, with at least 5.5 micrograms obtained per sample. For every donor, an aliquot of PBMCs went through flow cytometry to measure the percentages of naive CD45RAhigh/CD27high T cells. Library preparation was by 5' RACE. These reads were obtained on an Illumina HiSeq 2500. The second PCR ran for about 6 to 12 cycles and used a J-beta primer mix along with a sample-barcoded 5' primer. Each TCR beta cDNA molecule received a unique molecular identifier from a template-switch 5' adaptor carrying 12 random nucleotides. Each sample yielded at least 2.5 million CDR3-containing paired-end reads. First-strand cDNA synthesis was performed from all RNA using the Mint cDNA synthesis kit, with priming by a TRBC-specific oligonucleotide. All cDNA was treated with uracil-DNA glycosylase and then went through a first 18-cycle PCR with the universal primers M1SS and BC2_uni_R. Per the original workflow: Each sample was normalized by randomly selecting 1 million high-quality reads, each carrying a distinct molecular identifier. Reads with shared molecular identifiers were discarded instead of being binned into consensus sequences. CDR3 identification, clonotype clustering and error correction used MiTCR with a Q25 quality threshold and the strictest error-elimination algorithm. A nonparametric unseen species model using Euler transformation provided a lower-bound estimate of total TCR beta diversity. TCRdb reprocessing: public reads trimmed at Q25 with fastp, clones called with MiXCR, in-frame beta chains kept. All rows with the same CDR3 protein become a single entry with the most common DNA and genes. The V and J calls come from TCRdb's annotation, not from the publication. The sample includes some 920,000 distinct CDR3 sequences, with around 54% observed a single time. About a fifth of the sample comes from the top ten.

V and J are truncated by 4 bases and 5 bases respectively, leaving an intervening sequence of 13 bases. The germline V gene sets CDR1 to SGHDT and CDR2 to YYEEEE. The CDR3 holds 13 amino acids from the cysteine to the phenylalanine. Only the CDR3 DNA stays, 39 bases, in frame from base 1. The chain uses TRBV5-6 and TRBJ2-7, with the D gene not clear enough to name. This receptor was taken from a woman aged 55-69 years in good health. The sample comprised blood. The nucleotides are TGTGCCAGCAGCCGACCGGTGGACCACGAGCAGTACTTC. Translated, it gives CASSRPVDHEQYF.